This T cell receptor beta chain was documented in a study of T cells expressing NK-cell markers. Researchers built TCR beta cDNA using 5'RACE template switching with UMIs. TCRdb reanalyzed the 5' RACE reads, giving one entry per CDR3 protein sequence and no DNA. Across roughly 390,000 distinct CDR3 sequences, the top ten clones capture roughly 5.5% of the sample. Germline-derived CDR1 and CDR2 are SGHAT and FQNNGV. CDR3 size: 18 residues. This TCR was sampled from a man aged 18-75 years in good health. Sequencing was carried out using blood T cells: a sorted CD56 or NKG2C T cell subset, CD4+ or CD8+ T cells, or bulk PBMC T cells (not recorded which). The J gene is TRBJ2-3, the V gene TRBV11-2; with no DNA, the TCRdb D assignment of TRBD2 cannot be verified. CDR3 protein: CASSPNVLAGGWADTQYF.